This T cell receptor beta chain was recorded in a study of OX40 agonist ivuxolimab in advanced cancers. Germline V gene sequence: CDR1 SGHNT, CDR2 YYREEE (reference sequence). Trimming removed 3 bases from V and 1 base from J, with 6 bases in between. The CDR3 extends over 13 amino acids. The protocol was immunoSEQ multiplex PCR, while the TCRdb copy is restricted to in-frame clones and leaves out a portion. The sample records about 36,000 clones, 74% being singletons. This chain joins TRBV5-4 and TRBJ2-3; D possibly corresponds to TRBD2 (6 bases). The sequenced sample was CD4+ or CD8+ T cells sorted from blood, obtained in a trial of the OX40 agonist ivuxolimab. The receptor was derived from an adult with an advanced solid tumor such as melanoma, head and neck, liver or kidney cancer. The CDR3 sequence: CASSWGGTDTQYF. The CDR3 DNA is TGTGCCAGCAGCTGGGGGGGCACAGATACGCAGTATTTT. The variable domain in full, with the rest retrieved from reference TRBV5-4 and TRBJ2-3, is ETGVTQSPTHLIKTRGQQVTLRCSSQSGHNTVSWYQQALGQGPQFIFQYYREEENGRGNFPPRFSGLQFPNYSSELNVNALELDDSALYLCASSWGGTDTQYFGPGTRLTVL.